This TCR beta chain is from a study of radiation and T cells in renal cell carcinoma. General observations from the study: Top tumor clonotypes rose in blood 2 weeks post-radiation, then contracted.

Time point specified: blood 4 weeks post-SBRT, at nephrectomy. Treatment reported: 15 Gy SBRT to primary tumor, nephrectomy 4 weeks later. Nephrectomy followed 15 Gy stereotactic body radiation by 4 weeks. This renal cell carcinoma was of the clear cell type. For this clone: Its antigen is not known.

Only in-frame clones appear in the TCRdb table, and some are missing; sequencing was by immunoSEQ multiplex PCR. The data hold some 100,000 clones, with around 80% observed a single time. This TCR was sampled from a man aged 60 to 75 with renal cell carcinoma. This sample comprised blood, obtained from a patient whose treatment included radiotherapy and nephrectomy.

CDR3 protein: CASSEVAGGTHEQYF. CDR3 coding DNA: TGCGCCAGCAGTGAGGTAGCGGGAGGGACCCACGAGCAGTACTTC. The rearrangement uses TRBV10-2 and TRBJ2-7; 11 bases agree with TRBD2. The junction had 5 bases not matched to a gene; V was cut back by 2 bases and J by 5 bases. Germline V gene sequence: CDR1 WSHSY, CDR2 SAAADI. The CDR3 has 15 residues.